This T cell receptor beta chain emerged from a study of radiation and T cells in renal cell carcinoma. The time point: baseline pretreatment blood. Treatment given: 15 Gy SBRT to primary tumor, nephrectomy 4 weeks later. Here immunoSEQ multiplex PCR was the method, and the copy in TCRdb shows in-frame clones only, minus some. Of approximately 110,000 clones listed, approximately 80% are singletons. Sequenced here: blood, sampled from a patient whose treatment included radiotherapy and nephrectomy. The clonotype was recovered from an older woman with renal cell carcinoma.

CDR3 nucleotides: TGTGCCAGCAGAGCCGACAGCTACGAGCAGTACTTC. As protein: CASRADSYEQYF. The genes are TRBV7-2 and TRBJ2-7, with D perhaps TRBD1 (5 bases). Trimming pared 6 bases from V and 3 bases from J, leaving 9 bases between. CDR1 and CDR2 (germline): SGHTA, FQGNSA. The CDR3 is made up of 12 amino acids.